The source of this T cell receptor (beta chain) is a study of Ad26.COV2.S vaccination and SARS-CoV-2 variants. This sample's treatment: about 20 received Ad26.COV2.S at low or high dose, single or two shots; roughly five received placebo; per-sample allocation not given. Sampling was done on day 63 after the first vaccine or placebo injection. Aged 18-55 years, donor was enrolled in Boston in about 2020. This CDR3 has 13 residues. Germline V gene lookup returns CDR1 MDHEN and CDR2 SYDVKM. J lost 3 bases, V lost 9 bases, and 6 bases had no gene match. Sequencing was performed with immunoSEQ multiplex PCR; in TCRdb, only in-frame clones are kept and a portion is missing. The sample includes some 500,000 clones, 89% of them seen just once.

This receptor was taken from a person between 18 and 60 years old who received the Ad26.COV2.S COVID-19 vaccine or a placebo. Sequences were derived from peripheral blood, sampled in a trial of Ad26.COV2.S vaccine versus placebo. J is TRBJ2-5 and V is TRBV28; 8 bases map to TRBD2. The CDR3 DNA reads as TGTGCCAGTCAGCGGGGGTCTGAAGAGACCCAGTACTTC. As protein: CASQRGSEETQYF.